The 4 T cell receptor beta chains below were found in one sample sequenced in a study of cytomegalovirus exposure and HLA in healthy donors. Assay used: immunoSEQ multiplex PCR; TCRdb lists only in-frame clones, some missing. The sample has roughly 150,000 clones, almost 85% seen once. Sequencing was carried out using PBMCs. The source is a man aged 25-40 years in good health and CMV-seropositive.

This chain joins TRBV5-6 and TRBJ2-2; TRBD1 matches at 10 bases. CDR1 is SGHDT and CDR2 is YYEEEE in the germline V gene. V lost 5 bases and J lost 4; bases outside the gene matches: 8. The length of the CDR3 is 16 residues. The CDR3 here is CASRAGTGDITGELFF. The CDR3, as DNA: TGTGCCAGCAGAGCCGGGACAGGGGACATCACCGGGGAGCTGTTTTTT. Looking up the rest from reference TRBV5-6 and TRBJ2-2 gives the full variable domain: DAGVTQSPTHLIKTRGQQVTLRCSPKSGHDTVSWYQQALGQGPQFIFQYYEEEERQRGNFPDRFSGHQFPNYSSELNVNALLLGDSALYLCASRAGTGDITGELFFGEGSRLTVL.

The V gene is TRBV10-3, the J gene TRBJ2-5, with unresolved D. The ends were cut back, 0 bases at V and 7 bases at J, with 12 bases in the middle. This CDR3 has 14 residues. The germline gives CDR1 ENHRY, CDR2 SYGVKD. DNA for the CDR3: TGTGCCATCAGTGAGTCTAGAGATACCGGGACCCAGTACTTC. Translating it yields CAISESRDTGTQYF.

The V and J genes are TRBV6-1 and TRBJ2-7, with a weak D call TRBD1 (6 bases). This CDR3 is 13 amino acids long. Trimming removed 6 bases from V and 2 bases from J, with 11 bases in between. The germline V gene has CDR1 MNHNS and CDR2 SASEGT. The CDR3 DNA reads TGTGCCAGCAGGGACCGACAGGCCTACGAGCAGTACTTC. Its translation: CASRDRQAYEQYF.

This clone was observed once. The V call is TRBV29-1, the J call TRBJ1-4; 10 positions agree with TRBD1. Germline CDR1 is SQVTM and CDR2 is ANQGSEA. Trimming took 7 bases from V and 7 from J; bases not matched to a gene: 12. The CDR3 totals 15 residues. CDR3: CSAVGAGTGVEKLFF. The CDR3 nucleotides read TGCAGCGCTGTAGGGGCCGGGACAGGGGTTGAAAAACTGTTTTTT.